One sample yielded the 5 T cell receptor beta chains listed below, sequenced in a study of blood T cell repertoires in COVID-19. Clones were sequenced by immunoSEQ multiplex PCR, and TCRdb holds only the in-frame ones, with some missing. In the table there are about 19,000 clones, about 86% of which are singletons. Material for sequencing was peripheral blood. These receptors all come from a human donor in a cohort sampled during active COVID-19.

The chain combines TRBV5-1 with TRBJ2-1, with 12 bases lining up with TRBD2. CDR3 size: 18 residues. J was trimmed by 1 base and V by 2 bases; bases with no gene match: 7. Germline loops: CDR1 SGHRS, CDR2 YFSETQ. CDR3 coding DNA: TGCGCCAGCAGCTTAGGGACTAGCGGGTTCCCTTCCTACAATGAGCAGTTCTTC. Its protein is CASSLGTSGFPSYNEQFF. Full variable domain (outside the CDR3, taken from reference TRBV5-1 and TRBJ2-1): KAGVTQTPRYLIKTRGQQVTLSCSPISGHRSVSWYQQTPGQGLQFLFEYFSETQRNKGNFPGRFSGRQFSNSRSEMNVSTLELGDSALYLCASSLGTSGFPSYNEQFFGPGTRLTVL.

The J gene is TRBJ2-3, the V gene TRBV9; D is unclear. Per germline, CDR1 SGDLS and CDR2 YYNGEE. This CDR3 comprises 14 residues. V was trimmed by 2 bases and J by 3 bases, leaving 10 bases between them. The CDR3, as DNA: TGTGCCAGCAGCGTCAGGCAGGCAACAGATACGCAGTATTTT. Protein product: CASSVRQATDTQYF.

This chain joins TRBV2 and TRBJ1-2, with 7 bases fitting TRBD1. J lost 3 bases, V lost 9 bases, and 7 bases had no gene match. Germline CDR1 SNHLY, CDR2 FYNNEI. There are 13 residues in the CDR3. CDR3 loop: CARPDREDYGYTF. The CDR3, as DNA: TGTGCCAGGCCAGACAGGGAGGACTATGGCTACACCTTC.

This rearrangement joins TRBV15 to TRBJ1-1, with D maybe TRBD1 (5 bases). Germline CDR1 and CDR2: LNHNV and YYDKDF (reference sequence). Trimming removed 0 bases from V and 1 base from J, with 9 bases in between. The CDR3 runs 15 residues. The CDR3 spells CATSREGGTNTEAFF. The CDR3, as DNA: TGTGCCACCAGCAGAGAGGGAGGGACGAACACTGAAGCTTTCTTT.

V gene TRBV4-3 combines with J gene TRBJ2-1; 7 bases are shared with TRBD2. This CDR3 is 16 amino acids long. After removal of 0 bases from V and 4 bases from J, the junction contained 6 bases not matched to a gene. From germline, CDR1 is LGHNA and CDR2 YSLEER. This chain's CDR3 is CASSQEFDSGYNEQFF. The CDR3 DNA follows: TGCGCCAGCAGCCAAGAATTCGATAGCGGGTACAATGAGCAGTTCTTC.